These 24 T cell receptor beta chains were sequenced from one sample in a study of cytomegalovirus exposure and HLA in healthy donors. Vbeta (60) and Jbeta (13) primers were used in the PCR. Profiling relied on immunoSEQ multiplex PCR, and the TCRdb table lists in-frame clones only, not all of them. This table has about 150,000 clones, approximately 84% appearing once. Material for sequencing was PBMCs. The receptors were sampled from a male donor in good health and CMV-seropositive.

The chain has TRBV29-1 and TRBJ1-1; TRBD1 matches at 11 bases. This CDR3 spans 14 amino acids. Germline CDR1 SQVTM, CDR2 ANQGSEA. Germline trimming cut 6 bases from V and 8 bases from J; bases unmatched to any gene: 11. The CDR3 here is CSVKTGQGGGEAFF. CDR3 DNA: TGCAGCGTAAAAACGGGACAGGGGGGAGGCGAAGCTTTCTTT.

The chain employs TRBV27 and TRBJ2-2, with D perhaps matching TRBD1 (5 bases). Germline V gene sequence: CDR1 MNHEY, CDR2 SMNVEV (reference sequence). Trimming removed 9 bases at V and 1 base at J, with 9 bases between. This CDR3 has 13 amino acids. The CDR3 loop reads CASRGWNTGELFF. The CDR3 DNA follows: TGTGCCAGTAGGGGATGGAACACCGGGGAGCTGTTTTTT.

The V gene is TRBV7-8, the J gene TRBJ1-1; D not resolved. The V end was cut by 2 bases, the J end by 4 bases, with 8 bases between. CDR1 and CDR2 (germline): SGHVS, FQNEAQ. This CDR3 is built from 13 residues. CDR3 region: CASSLRERTEAFF. DNA of the CDR3: TGTGCCAGCAGCTTACGGGAGCGCACTGAAGCTTTCTTT. Filled out from reference TRBV7-8 and TRBJ1-1, the complete variable domain reads GAGVSQSPRYKVAKRGQDVALRCDPISGHVSLFWYQQALGQGPEFLTYFQNEAQLDKSGLPSDRFFAERPEGSVSTLKIQRTQQEDSAVYLCASSLRERTEAFFGQGTRLTVV.

The rearrangement uses TRBV6-5 and TRBJ1-1, with D perhaps TRBD1 (6 bases). CDR1 is MNHEY and CDR2 is SVGAGI in the germline V gene. V gave up 4 bases and J gave up 2 bases, with 8 bases separating them. The CDR3 contains 13 residues. CDR3 bases: TGTGCCAGCAGTTCGACAGGTAACACTGAAGCTTTCTTT. Encoded protein: CASSSTGNTEAFF.

This chain links TRBV5-1 with TRBJ1-3; D gene uncertain. Deletions cut 0 bases from V and 2 bases from J, with 9 bases between. There are 15 residues in the CDR3. Germline assignment: CDR1 SGHRS and CDR2 YFSETQ. DNA for the CDR3: TGCGCCAGCAGCTTGGGGAGAACACCTGGAAACACCATATATTTT. Its translation: CASSLGRTPGNTIYF. Together with reference TRBV5-1 and TRBJ1-3, the CDR3 gives the full variable domain: KAGVTQTPRYLIKTRGQQVTLSCSPISGHRSVSWYQQTPGQGLQFLFEYFSETQRNKGNFPGRFSGRQFSNSRSEMNVSTLELGDSALYLCASSLGRTPGNTIYFGEGSWLTVV.

The chain combines TRBV6-1 with TRBJ1-2; the D is unclear. The CDR3 is 15 amino acids. V lost 5 bases and J lost 3, with 16 bases in between. Looked up from germline, CDR1 is MNHNS and CDR2 is SASEGT. CDR3 DNA sequence: TGTGCCAGCAGTCCGGGGAGAGGAGGCGACTATGGCTACACCTTC. Its translation: CASSPGRGGDYGYTF.

V gene TRBV7-9 combines with J gene TRBJ2-6, with 12 nucleotides matching TRBD2. Trimming removed 6 bases from V and 0 bases from J; junction bases left unmatched: 6. Germline V gene sequence: CDR1 SEHNR, CDR2 FQNEAQ (reference sequence). This CDR3 is 18 amino acids long. CDR3 in amino acids: CASRATSGSLSGANVLTF. The CDR3 DNA reads TGTGCCAGCAGGGCGACTAGCGGGAGCCTCTCTGGGGCCAACGTCCTGACTTTC.

This chain links TRBV7-3 with TRBJ2-3; perhaps TRBD2 as D (6 bases). The CDR3 spans 14 residues. Trimming stripped 5 bases from V and 0 bases from J, with 9 bases between. Germline-derived CDR1 and CDR2 are SGHTA and FQGTGA. The CDR3 DNA sequence: TGTGCCAGCAGCGGCGGGGTTAGCACAGATACGCAGTATTTT. As protein: CASSGGVSTDTQYF.

The chain recombines TRBV9 with TRBJ2-2; perhaps TRBD2 as D (5 bases). Germline CDR1 SGDLS, CDR2 YYNGEE. The CDR3 length is 15 residues. Trimming left V 0 bases short and J 2 bases short, with 8 bases between. CDR3 region: CASSVVTGNTGELFF. Here the CDR3 DNA reads TGTGCCAGCAGCGTAGTGACGGGAAACACCGGGGAGCTGTTTTTT.

Concerning this clone itself: An end of the junction does not agree with germline; a read error may underlie this. The V call is TRBV27, the J call TRBJ2-7; weak D call: TRBD2 (5 bases). Germline V gives CDR1 MNHEY, CDR2 SMNVEV (reference sequence). The CDR3 has 14 residues. For the CDR3, the DNA is TGTGCCAGCAGCCTCATTGCGGGCTCCTGCGAGCAGTACTTC. This sequence encodes CASSLIAGSCEQYF.

The chain recombines TRBV6-5 with TRBJ2-1; a possible D gene is TRBD2 (6 bases). The CDR3 runs 13 residues. Between the trimmed V and J ends, which lost 4 bases and 7 bases, there was a span of 11 bases. Germline V lookup: CDR1 MNHEY, CDR2 SVGAGI. The CDR3 sequence: CASSWAGMNEQFF. CDR3 nucleotides: TGTGCCAGCAGTTGGGCGGGAATGAATGAGCAGTTCTTC.

The chain has TRBV7-6 and TRBJ2-7; TRBD1 might be the D (5 bases). The V gene lost 5 bases and the J gene lost 0 bases, with 11 bases spanning the gap. CDR1 and CDR2 (germline): SGHVS, FNYEAQ. CDR3 length: 14 amino acids. CDR3: CASSRTDSSYEQYF. The CDR3 DNA follows: TGTGCCAGCAGCCGAACCGACAGCTCCTACGAGCAGTACTTC.

V is TRBV5-4 and J is TRBJ2-1, with 8 bases lining up with TRBD2. The germline V gene has CDR1 SGHNT and CDR2 YYREEE (reference sequence). V shed 2 bases, J shed 6 bases, and the junction held 1 base outside the gene matches. This CDR3 region has 13 residues. The DNA for the CDR3 is TGTGCCAGCAGCTTCGGGACTAGCAATGAGCAGTTCTTC. This encodes CASSFGTSNEQFF.

This clone occurred a few times. The V and J genes are TRBV7-9 and TRBJ2-2; D is ambiguous. The CDR3 totals 17 residues. Germline V gives CDR1 SEHNR, CDR2 FQNEAQ (reference sequence). The V end was cut by 1 base, the J end by 4 bases, with 16 bases between. This CDR3 reads CASSLGAFVVGTGELFF. The CDR3 DNA reads TGTGCCAGCAGCTTAGGTGCGTTTGTGGTCGGCACCGGGGAGCTGTTTTTT.

V gene TRBV28 combines with J gene TRBJ1-1; unclear D gene. The CDR3 runs 16 residues. Deletions cut 5 bases from V and 5 bases from J, with 21 bases between. Germline V lookup: CDR1 MDHEN, CDR2 SYDVKM. This CDR3 is CASSAPSVAGLTEAFF. CDR3 nucleotides: TGTGCCAGCAGTGCCCCATCGGTAGCGGGTTTGACTGAAGCTTTCTTT.

This chain connects TRBV9 to TRBJ2-1; no reliable D call. This CDR3 spans 16 amino acids. From germline, CDR1 is SGDLS and CDR2 YYNGEE. V lost 3 bases and J 3 bases, leaving 16 bases between the germline ends. The CDR3 DNA is TGTGCCAGCAGCGCCACCTCTGCGGCTGACTACAATGAGCAGTTCTTC. This sequence encodes CASSATSAADYNEQFF.

This rearrangement joins TRBV30 to TRBJ2-1; 7 bases match TRBD2. This CDR3 is 15 amino acids long. Unmatched junction bases numbered 16, after V lost 4 bases and J lost 10 bases. The germline CDR1 and CDR2 sequences are GTSNPN and SVGIG (reference sequence). The CDR3 region has the DNA TGTGCCTGGAAGAGAGCGGGGACTCCGCTTAGAGAGCAGTTCTTC. Its protein product is CAWKRAGTPLREQFF.

Only one count was recorded for this clone. This chain joins TRBV5-6 and TRBJ1-4, with TRBD1 identical over 9 bases. J was trimmed by 3 bases and V by 4 bases; bases with no gene match: 4. Germline CDR1 is SGHDT and CDR2 is YYEEEE. The CDR3 contains 15 residues. The CDR3 coding sequence is TGTGCCAGCAGCCACGGACAGGGGCCTAATGAAAAACTGTTTTTT. Translating it yields CASSHGQGPNEKLFF.

V gene TRBV19 combines with J gene TRBJ1-5; 9 bases are a match to TRBD1. In germline, CDR1 is LNHDA, CDR2 SQIVND (reference sequence). There are 14 residues in the CDR3. V dropped 6 bases and J dropped 7; count of bases not matched to a gene: 7. CDR3 DNA: TGTGCCAGTAGCCCGGGACAGGGAGGACAGCCCCAGCATTTT. This translates into CASSPGQGGQPQHF.

J is TRBJ1-5 and V is TRBV7-8; D is undetermined. V was trimmed by 3 bases and J by 2 bases, leaving 14 bases between them. The CDR3 contains 16 residues. Germline CDR1 reads SGHVS; CDR2 reads FQNEAQ. CDR3 loop: CASSFGAAGGNQPQHF. In nucleotides, the CDR3 is TGTGCCAGCAGCTTCGGCGCTGCAGGTGGCAATCAGCCCCAGCATTTT.

This chain joins TRBV11-2 and TRBJ2-3; weak D call: TRBD2 (7 bases). Germline lookup yields CDR1 SGHAT and CDR2 FQNNGV. The CDR3 contains 18 residues. Trimming left V 6 bases short and J 2 bases short, with 24 bases between. Written as DNA, the CDR3 is TGTGCCAGCAGGGGCCTCCTAACGGGGGGCCTAAACACAGATACGCAGTATTTT. This gives the protein CASRGLLTGGLNTDTQYF. Full variable domain (rest looked up from reference TRBV11-2 and TRBJ2-3): EAGVAQSPRYKIIEKRQSVAFWCNPISGHATLYWYQQILGQGPKLLIQFQNNGVVDDSQLPKDRFSAERLKGVDSTLKIQPAKLEDSAVYLCASRGLLTGGLNTDTQYFGPGTRLTVL.

This sequence joins TRBV4-3 and TRBJ2-7; tentative D call: TRBD1 (5 bases). In germline, CDR1 is LGHNA, CDR2 YSLEER. CDR3 length: 15 residues. Trimming took 4 bases from V and 5 from J, leaving 18 bases between them. The CDR3 DNA follows: TGCGCCAGCAGCCCCCGGCAGGGCGAAACAGACGAGCAGTACTTC. This gives the protein CASSPRQGETDEQYF.

CDR3 nucleotide sequence: TGCAGTGCTAGGGAGAAAAACATTCAGTACTTC. This codes for CSAREKNIQYF. The chain combines TRBV20-1 with TRBJ2-4, with D hard to call. The V gene lost 3 bases and the J gene lost 4 bases, with 4 bases spanning the gap. CDR1 DFQATT and CDR2 SNEGSKA come from the germline V gene (reference sequence). This CDR3 has 11 amino acids.

The chain joins TRBV18 to TRBJ1-2, with TRBD1 identical over 9 bases. Germline CDR1 KGHSH, CDR2 LQKENI. This CDR3 region has 14 residues. Trimming took 3 bases from V and 6 from J; bases not matched to a gene: 5. The CDR3 is CASSPRTGADGYTF. In nucleotides, the CDR3 is TGTGCCAGCTCACCCCGGACAGGGGCCGATGGCTACACCTTC.